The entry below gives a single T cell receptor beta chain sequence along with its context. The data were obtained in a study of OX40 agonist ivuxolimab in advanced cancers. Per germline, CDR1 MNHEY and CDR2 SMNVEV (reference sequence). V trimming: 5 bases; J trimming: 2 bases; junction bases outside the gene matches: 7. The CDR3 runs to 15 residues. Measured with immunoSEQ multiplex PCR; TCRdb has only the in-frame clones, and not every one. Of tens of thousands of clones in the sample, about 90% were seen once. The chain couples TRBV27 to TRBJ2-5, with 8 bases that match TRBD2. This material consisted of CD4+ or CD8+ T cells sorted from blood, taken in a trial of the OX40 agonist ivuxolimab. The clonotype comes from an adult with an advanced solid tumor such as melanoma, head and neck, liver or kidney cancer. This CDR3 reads CASSPNGGAQETQYF. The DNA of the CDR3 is TGTGCCAGCAGTCCGAACGGGGGGGCGCAAGAGACCCAGTACTTC.